This is a list of T cell receptor beta chains from one sample in a study of T cell repertoires in aging, cancer and after chemotherapy. TCRdb reprocessed the multiplex PCR reads via MiXCR and lists one record per CDR3 protein. The sample has 2,800 or so distinct CDR3 sequences, about 31% seen once. The sequenced sample consisted of blood. The receptors were sampled from a human donor in good health. Both conserved end residues are part of each CDR3. D genes are given only for firm matches. Not all rows give a size; the values are once, few, many and, for expanded clones, a class.

CASSRDTAPGGYTF	TGTGCCAGCAGCCGTGACACAGCACCGGGTGGCTACACCTTC	NA	NA	TRBV4-2	TRBJ1-2
CASSEQGKDTQYF	TGCGCCAGCAGCGAACAAGGAAAGGATACGCAGTATTTT	few	NA	TRBV4-1	TRBJ2-3
CASSPGPGNEQFF	TGTGCCAGCAGCCCGGGGCCCGGGAATGAGCAGTTCTTC	few	NA	TRBV5-4	TRBJ2-1
CATRQGVIYGYTF	TGTGCCACAAGACAGGGCGTGATCTATGGCTACACCTTC	NA	TRBD1	TRBV28	TRBJ1-2
CASSESGEGGELFF	TGTGCCAGCAGTGAGTCAGGGGAAGGCGGGGAGCTGTTTTTT	medium-sized	NA	TRBV6-4	TRBJ2-2
CATAKGGVSYNEQFF	TGTGCCACCGCAAAAGGTGGTGTTTCCTACAATGAGCAGTTCTTC	medium-sized	NA	TRBV10-3	TRBJ2-1
CATSRDRGRTDTQYF	TGTGCCACCAGCAGAGATCGGGGGCGCACAGATACGCAGTATTTT	medium-sized	NA	TRBV15	TRBJ2-3
CASSLTTGEAEKLFF	TGCGCCAGCAGCTTAACGACAGGGGAGGCTGAAAAACTGTTTTTT	NA	TRBD1	TRBV5-1	TRBJ1-4
CSANGQGHTEAFF	TGCAGTGCAAACGGACAGGGGCACACTGAAGCTTTCTTT	medium-sized	TRBD1	TRBV20-1	TRBJ1-1
CASSLASGYLAKNIQYF	TGTGCCAGCAGTTTAGCGTCGGGATACTTAGCCAAAAACATTCAGTACTTC	medium-sized	NA	TRBV12-3/TRBV12-4	TRBJ2-4
CASSFGVDTEAFF	TGTGCCAGCAGTTTCGGTGTAGACACTGAAGCTTTCTTT	NA	NA	TRBV27	TRBJ1-1
CASSPRGSGMRLKNEQFF	TGTGCCAGCAGCCCCCGGGGTAGCGGGATGCGGCTTAAGAATGAGCAGTTCTTC	NA	TRBD2	TRBV12-3/TRBV12-4	TRBJ2-1
CASGTSGGADTQYF	TGTGCCAGCGGAACTAGCGGGGGGGCAGATACGCAGTATTTT	NA	TRBD2	TRBV6-5	TRBJ2-3
CASRLTTVQPQHF	TGTGCCAGCAGATTAACGACAGTCCAGCCCCAGCATTTT	NA	NA	TRBV27	TRBJ1-5
CASRRTAGGEKLFF	TGTGCCAGCAGAAGGACAGCAGGAGGGGAAAAACTGTTTTTT	medium-sized	NA	TRBV6-1	TRBJ1-4
CSASLGDTDTQYF	TGCAGTGCTAGTCTGGGGGACACAGATACGCAGTATTTT	NA	NA	TRBV20-1	TRBJ2-3
CASSPLPIEGDTEAFF	TGTGCCAGCTCACCCCTACCCATAGAGGGGGACACTGAAGCTTTCTTT	NA	NA	TRBV18	TRBJ1-1
CASSPFPGGAYEKLFF	TGTGCCAGCAGCCCCTTTCCAGGGGGGGCGTATGAAAAACTGTTTTTT	medium-sized	TRBD1	TRBV27	TRBJ1-4
CASSTSDRGRRTNEKLFF	TGTGCCAGTAGTACCTCGGACAGGGGTCGACGAACTAATGAAAAACTGTTTTTT	medium-sized	TRBD1	TRBV19	TRBJ1-4
CASSPDRGGEKLFF	TGTGCCAGCAGCCCCGACAGGGGGGGAGAAAAACTGTTTTTT	medium-sized	TRBD1	TRBV5-5	TRBJ1-4
CAWRKSVGNTIYF	TGTGCCTGGAGGAAGTCGGTTGGAAACACCATATATTTT	NA	NA	TRBV30	TRBJ1-3
CASMDRGYGYTF	TGTGCCAGCATGGACAGGGGATATGGCTACACCTTC	medium-sized	TRBD1	TRBV5-5	TRBJ1-2
CASSDGSADTQYF	TGTGCCAGCAGTGACGGGAGCGCAGATACGCAGTATTTT	medium-sized	NA	TRBV6-4	TRBJ2-3
CASSLGGLGYSYEQYF	TGCGCCAGCAGCTTGGGCGGGTTGGGTTACTCCTACGAGCAGTACTTC	NA	NA	TRBV5-1	TRBJ2-7
CSAAGTRSADTQYF	TGCAGTGCTGCCGGGACTAGAAGTGCAGATACGCAGTATTTT	once	TRBD2	TRBV20-1	TRBJ2-3
CAWSVADSGNYGYTF	TGTGCCTGGAGTGTCGCGGACAGTGGTAACTATGGCTACACCTTC	large	NA	TRBV30	TRBJ1-2
CAISDSPGQGPSSSYEQYF	TGTGCCATCAGTGACTCCCCGGGACAGGGCCCATCTAGCTCCTACGAGCAGTACTTC	NA	TRBD1	TRBV10-3	TRBJ2-7
CAWDTQRGFEQYF	TGTGCCTGGGATACCCAACGGGGGTTCGAGCAGTACTTC	large	NA	TRBV30	TRBJ2-7
CASSPGQVRSSSGNTIYF	TGCGCCAGCAGCCCGGGACAGGTCCGATCGAGCTCTGGAAACACCATATATTTT	few	TRBD1	TRBV4-1	TRBJ1-3
CSAPTSGRWSTDTQYF	TGCAGTGCACCGACTAGCGGGAGGTGGAGCACAGATACGCAGTATTTT	few	TRBD2	TRBV20-1	TRBJ2-3
CATSRDQGAADTQYF	TGTGCCACCAGCAGAGATCAGGGGGCCGCAGATACGCAGTATTTT	large	TRBD1	TRBV15	TRBJ2-3
CASSPGRGPGELFF	TGTGCCAGCAGCCCGGGGAGGGGTCCCGGGGAGCTGTTTTTT	medium-sized	TRBD2	TRBV7-9	TRBJ2-2
CASTRDRSFDEQFF	TGTGCCAGCACCCGGGACAGGTCATTCGATGAGCAGTTCTTC	NA	TRBD1	TRBV12-3/TRBV12-4	TRBJ2-1
CASSLNTGDTGELFF	TGTGCCAGCAGCTTAAATACGGGGGACACCGGGGAGCTGTTTTTT	medium-sized	NA	TRBV11-2	TRBJ2-2
CSANPARTNYGYTF	TGCAGTGCTAATCCCGCCAGGACCAACTATGGCTACACCTTC	medium-sized	NA	TRBV20-1	TRBJ1-2
CASSLEWTAYEQYF	TGTGCCAGCAGCTTAGAGTGGACAGCCTACGAGCAGTACTTC	medium-sized	NA	TRBV7-2	TRBJ2-7
CASSPGTGNGYTF	TGTGCCAGCAGCCCCGGGACAGGGAATGGCTACACCTTC	NA	TRBD1	TRBV6-5	TRBJ1-2
CATSRGSGGQETQYF	TGTGCCACCAGCAGAGGTAGTGGTGGTCAAGAGACCCAGTACTTC	medium-sized	NA	TRBV15	TRBJ2-5
CASSLEYEAFF	TGTGCCAGCAGTCTAGAGTATGAAGCTTTCTTT	few	NA	TRBV12-3/TRBV12-4	TRBJ1-1
CASSQTTTGANVLTF	TGTGCCAGCAGCCAAACGACCACGGGGGCCAACGTCCTGACTTTC	medium-sized	NA	TRBV6-2/TRBV6-3	TRBJ2-6
CASSRDTTDTQYF	TGTGCCAGCAGTCGGGACACTACAGATACGCAGTATTTT	NA	NA	TRBV6-4	TRBJ2-3
CASSDGTGVVETQYF	TGTGCCAGCAGCGACGGGACAGGGGTGGTAGAGACCCAGTACTTC	NA	TRBD1	TRBV7-9	TRBJ2-5
CASSLGTTNEKLFF	TGTGCCAGCAGTTTAGGGACAACTAATGAAAAACTGTTTTTT	NA	NA	TRBV28	TRBJ1-4
CASSLLAGVGNEQFF	TGTGCCAGTAGTCTCCTAGCGGGAGTAGGCAATGAGCAGTTCTTC	medium-sized	TRBD2	TRBV19	TRBJ2-1
CASSRRSREKLFF	TGTGCCAGTAGTAGGAGATCGCGGGAAAAACTGTTTTTT	large	NA	TRBV19	TRBJ1-4
CASSLIGQGGGDTQYF	TGTGCCAGCAGTTTAATAGGACAGGGGGGAGGAGATACGCAGTATTTT	few	TRBD1	TRBV28	TRBJ2-3
CASSPLANTEAFF	TGTGCCAGCAGTCCCCTTGCCAACACTGAAGCTTTCTTT	medium-sized	NA	TRBV12-3/TRBV12-4	TRBJ1-1
CATSDFPRERPYNEQFF	TGTGCCACCAGTGATTTCCCCAGGGAGAGGCCCTACAATGAGCAGTTCTTC	few	NA	TRBV24-1	TRBJ2-1
CSAGETGSHYGYTF	TGCAGTGCGGGGGAGACAGGGTCACACTATGGCTACACCTTC	large	TRBD1	TRBV20-1	TRBJ1-2
CASSIVRSGHYTDTQYF	TGTGCCAGTAGTATAGTAAGAAGCGGTCACTACACAGATACGCAGTATTTT	NA	NA	TRBV19	TRBJ2-3
CASSFTGQGQAFF	TGTGCCAGCAGTTTCACCGGACAGGGCCAAGCTTTCTTT	medium-sized	TRBD1	TRBV27	TRBJ1-1
CSARLRTAGELFF	TGCAGTGCTAGACTAAGGACAGCCGGGGAGCTGTTTTTT	medium-sized	NA	TRBV20-1	TRBJ2-2
CSVEDNRVGDNEQFF	TGCAGCGTTGAAGATAACAGGGTGGGGGACAATGAGCAGTTCTTC	NA	NA	TRBV29-1	TRBJ2-1
CASSWGKEPQETQYF	TGTGCCAGCAGTTGGGGGAAGGAGCCTCAAGAGACCCAGTACTTC	few	NA	TRBV7-2	TRBJ2-5